This entry describes one T cell receptor beta chain. Its antigen is currently unknown. Only in-frame clones appear in the TCRdb table, and some are missing; sequencing was by immunoSEQ multiplex PCR. The sample includes about 140,000 clones. The sample belongs to a study of T cell responses to AZD1222 COVID-19 vaccine. Whole-study results and caveats: When two AZD1222 doses had been given, Spike-specific TCR breadth and depth rose. It was only after the peak T cell response that any repertoires were sampled. White British ancestry dominated among donors, who included more females, and clonal diversity was possibly underestimated.

Germline V gene sequence: CDR1 PRHDT, CDR2 FYEKMQ (reference sequence). Trimming took 1 base from V and 2 from J, leaving 8 bases between them. CDR3 size: 14 residues. The TCR sequence derives from an adult in good health. The rearrangement uses TRBV13 and TRBJ2-5; perhaps TRBD2 as D (6 bases). Sequencing was carried out using peripheral blood. CDR3 sequence reads: CASSLAGTQETQYF. Written as DNA, the CDR3 is TGTGCCAGCAGCTTAGCGGGGACTCAAGAGACCCAGTACTTC.